This T cell receptor (beta chain) was identified in a study of blood T cell repertoires in COVID-19 (dated by TCRdb to the early 2020s). Notes on the research overall: Samples from collaborators originated in the United States, Italy and Spain and spanned both the acute and convalescent phases of COVID-19. The prospective study material was composed of cDNA or gDNA derived from T cells, B-cell-depleted T cells, or PBMCs. Subjects who had been exposed to COVID-19, were actively infected with it, or had recovered from it provided the deeply sampled blood TCRbeta repertoires that made up the dataset. The repertoires were released in a freely available public database intended as a resource for research on the immune response to SARS-CoV-2. The samples were drawn from two sources: the first 160 participants of the ongoing ImmuneRACE study, and 1,254 subjects contributed by 6 global collaborators. Nearly every sample came with metadata listing a de-identified subject ID, COVID-19 status, age in years and sex. HLA class I and class II types, where available, came from metadata supplied by the sample provider rather than from assay-based typing.

Beyond this particular receptor, the publication reports: How much clinical and demographic metadata was included differed by source and by participant, and the metadata was provided uncurated.

Collaborating institutions collected whole blood in K2EDTA tubes following their own protocols. For TCRbeta analysis, collaborators shipped samples in one of three forms: frozen whole blood, isolated PBMCs, or DNA extracted from either of those sample types. TCRbeta CDR3 regions were amplified from genomic DNA by means of the immunoSEQ Assay, a bias-controlled multiplex PCR. Concerning the study's data processing: The number of nucleated cells in each sample was estimated from the amplification of reference gene primers within the assay. Sequence reads were collapsed and filtered to measure the absolute abundance of every unique TCRbeta CDR3 rearrangement. Productive Simpson clonality was computed per sample as the square root of Simpson's diversity index over productive rearrangements. TCRdb provides this immuneACCESS table in a form limited to in-frame rearrangements. Some clones are lacking; in checked studies, under half of them reflect an unresolved V gene, and why the rest are absent is not known. V, J and clone size were drawn from that table, and D and trimming were deduced from the DNA. The sample profile shows 270,000 or so clones; just over 85% of them were found once. The top ten hold approximately 3% of the sample.

As encoded in the germline V gene (reference sequence), CDR1 is LNHNV while CDR2 is YYDKDF. Clipping removes 3 bases from V and 2 bases from J, with 0 as the unmatched junction base count. The CDR3 goes from the cysteine to the phenylalanine over 15 residues. Of all the DNA, just the CDR3 is kept, 45 bases in frame from base 1. This clone was found once. What antigen it recognizes has not been identified. There are no base qualities to consult, and no much larger clone falls within one base. This sequence uses TRBV15 and TRBJ2-5; TRBD2 aligns with 13 central bases. The sample comprised peripheral blood. This TCR was sampled from a woman aged 25-40 years with active or convalescent COVID-19. The base sequence is TGTGCCACCAGCAGGGGACTAGCGGGGCAAGAGACCCAGTACTTC. Its protein product is CATSRGLAGQETQYF.